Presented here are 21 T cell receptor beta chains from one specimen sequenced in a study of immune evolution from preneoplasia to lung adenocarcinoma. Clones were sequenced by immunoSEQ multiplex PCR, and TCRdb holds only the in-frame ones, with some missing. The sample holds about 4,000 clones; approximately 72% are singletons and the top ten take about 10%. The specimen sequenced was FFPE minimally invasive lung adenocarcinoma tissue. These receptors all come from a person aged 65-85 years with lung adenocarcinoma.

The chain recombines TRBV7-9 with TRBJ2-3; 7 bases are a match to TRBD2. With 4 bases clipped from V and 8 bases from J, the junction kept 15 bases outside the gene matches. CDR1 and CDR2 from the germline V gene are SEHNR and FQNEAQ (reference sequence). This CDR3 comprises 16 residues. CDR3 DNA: TGTGCCAGCAGCTCTGCGGGGGAGGGCCGTAGTTCTACGCAGTATTTT. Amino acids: CASSSAGEGRSSTQYF.

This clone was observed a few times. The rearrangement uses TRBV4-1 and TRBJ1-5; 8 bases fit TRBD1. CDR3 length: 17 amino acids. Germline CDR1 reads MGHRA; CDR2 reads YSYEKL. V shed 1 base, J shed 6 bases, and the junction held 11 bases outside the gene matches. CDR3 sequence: CASSQGTDRGTSQPQHF. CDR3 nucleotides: TGCGCCAGCAGCCAAGGCACCGACAGGGGTACGTCTCAGCCCCAGCATTTT.

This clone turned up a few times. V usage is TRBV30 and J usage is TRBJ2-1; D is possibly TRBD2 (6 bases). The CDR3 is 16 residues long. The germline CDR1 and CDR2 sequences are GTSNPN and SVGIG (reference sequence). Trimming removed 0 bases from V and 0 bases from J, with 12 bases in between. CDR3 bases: TGTGCCTGGAGTGTCCAACGGCGGGGCTCCTACAATGAGCAGTTCTTC. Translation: CAWSVQRRGSYNEQFF.

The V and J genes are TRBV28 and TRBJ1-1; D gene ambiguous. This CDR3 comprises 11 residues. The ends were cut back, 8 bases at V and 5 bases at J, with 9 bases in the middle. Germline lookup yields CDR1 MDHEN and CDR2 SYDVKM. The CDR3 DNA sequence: TGTGCCAGCCCATTTAGGACTGAAGCTTTCTTT. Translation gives CASPFRTEAFF. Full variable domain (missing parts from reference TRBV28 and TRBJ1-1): DVKVTQSSRYLVKRTGEKVFLECVQDMDHENMFWYRQDPGLGLRLIYFSYDVKMKEKGDIPEGYSVSREKKERFSLILESASTNQTSMYLCASPFRTEAFFGQGTRLTVV.

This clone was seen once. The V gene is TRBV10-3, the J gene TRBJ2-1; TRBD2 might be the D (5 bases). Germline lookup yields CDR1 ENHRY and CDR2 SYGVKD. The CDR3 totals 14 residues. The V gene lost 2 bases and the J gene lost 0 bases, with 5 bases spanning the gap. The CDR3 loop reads CAISETSSYNEQFF. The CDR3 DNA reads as TGTGCCATCAGTGAGACTAGCTCCTACAATGAGCAGTTCTTC.

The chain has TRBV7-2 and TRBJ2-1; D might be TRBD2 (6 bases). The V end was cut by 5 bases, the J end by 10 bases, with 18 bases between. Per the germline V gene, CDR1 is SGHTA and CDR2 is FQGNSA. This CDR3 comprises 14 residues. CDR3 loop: CASSTNSGDREQFF. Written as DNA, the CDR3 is TGTGCCAGCAGCACCAACTCGGGGGACCGCGAGCAGTTCTTC. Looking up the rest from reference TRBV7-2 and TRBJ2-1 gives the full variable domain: GAGVSQSPSNKVTEKGKDVELRCDPISGHTALYWYRQSLGQGLEFLIYFQGNSAPDKSGLPSDRFSAERTGGSVSTLTIQRTQQEDSAVYLCASSTNSGDREQFFGPGTRLTVL.

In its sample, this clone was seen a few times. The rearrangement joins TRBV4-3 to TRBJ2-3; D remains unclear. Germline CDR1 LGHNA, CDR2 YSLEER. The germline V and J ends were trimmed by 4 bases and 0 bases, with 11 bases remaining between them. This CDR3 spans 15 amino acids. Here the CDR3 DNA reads TGCGCCAGCAGCCGAACCTTTACTAGCACAGATACGCAGTATTTT. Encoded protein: CASSRTFTSTDTQYF.

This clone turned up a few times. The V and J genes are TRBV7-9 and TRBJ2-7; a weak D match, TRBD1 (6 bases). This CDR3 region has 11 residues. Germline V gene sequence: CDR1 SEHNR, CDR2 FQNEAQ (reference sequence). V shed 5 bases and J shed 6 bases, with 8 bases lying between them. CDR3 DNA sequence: TGTGCCAGCAGCCTCAGGGGCGAGCAGTACTTC. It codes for CASSLRGEQYF.

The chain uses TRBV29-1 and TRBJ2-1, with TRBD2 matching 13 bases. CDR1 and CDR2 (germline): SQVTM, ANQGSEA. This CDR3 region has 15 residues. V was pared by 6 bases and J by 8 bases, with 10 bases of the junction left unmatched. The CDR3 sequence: CSVSGTSGIGDEQFF. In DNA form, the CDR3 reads TGCAGCGTCTCCGGGACTAGCGGGATAGGGGATGAGCAGTTCTTC.

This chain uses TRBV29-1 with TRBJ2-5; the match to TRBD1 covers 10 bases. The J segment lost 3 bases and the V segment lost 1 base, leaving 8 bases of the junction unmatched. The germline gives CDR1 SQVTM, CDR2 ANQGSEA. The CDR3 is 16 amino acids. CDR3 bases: TGCAGCGTTGAAGTACCGACAGGGGGCGAAGAAGAGACCCAGTACTTC. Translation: CSVEVPTGGEEETQYF.

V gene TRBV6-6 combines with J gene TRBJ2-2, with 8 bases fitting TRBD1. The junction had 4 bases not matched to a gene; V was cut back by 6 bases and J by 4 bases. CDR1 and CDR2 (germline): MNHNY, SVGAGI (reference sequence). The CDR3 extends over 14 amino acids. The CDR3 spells CASRLGQGTGELFF. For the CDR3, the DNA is TGTGCCAGCAGACTAGGACAGGGCACCGGGGAGCTGTTTTTT.

CDR3 sequence reads: CASSILGQGASYEQYF. In DNA, the CDR3 is TGTGCCAGCAGCATACTAGGACAGGGGGCTTCCTACGAGCAGTACTTC. The chain recombines TRBV11-1 with TRBJ2-7; 11 nucleotides agree with TRBD1. CDR1 is SGHAT and CDR2 is FQDESV in the germline V gene (reference sequence). The CDR3 has 16 residues. The junction had 7 bases not matched to a gene; V was cut back by 5 bases and J by 1 base.

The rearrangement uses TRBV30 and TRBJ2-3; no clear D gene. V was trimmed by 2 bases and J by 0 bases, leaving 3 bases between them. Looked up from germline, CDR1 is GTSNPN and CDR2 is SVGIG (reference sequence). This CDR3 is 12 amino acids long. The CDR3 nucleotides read TGTGCCTGGAGTTACAGCACAGATACGCAGTATTTT. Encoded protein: CAWSYSTDTQYF.

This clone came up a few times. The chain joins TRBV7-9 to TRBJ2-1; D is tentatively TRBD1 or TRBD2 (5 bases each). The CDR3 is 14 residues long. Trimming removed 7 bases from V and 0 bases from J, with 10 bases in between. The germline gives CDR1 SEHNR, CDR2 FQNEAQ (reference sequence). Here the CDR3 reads CASKGEFSYNEQFF. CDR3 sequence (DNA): TGTGCCAGCAAAGGGGAGTTCTCCTACAATGAGCAGTTCTTC.

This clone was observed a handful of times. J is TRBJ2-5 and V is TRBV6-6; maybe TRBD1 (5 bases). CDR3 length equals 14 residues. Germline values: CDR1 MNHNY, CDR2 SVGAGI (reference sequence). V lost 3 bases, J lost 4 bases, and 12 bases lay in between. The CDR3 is CASSYVGHSETQYF. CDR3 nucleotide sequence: TGTGCCAGCAGTTATGTCGGACATTCAGAGACCCAGTACTTC.

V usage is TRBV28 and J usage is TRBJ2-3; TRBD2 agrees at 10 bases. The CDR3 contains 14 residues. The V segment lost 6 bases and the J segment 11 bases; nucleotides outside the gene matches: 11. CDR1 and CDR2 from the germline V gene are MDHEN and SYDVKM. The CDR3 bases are TGTGCCAGCAGCCCAGCGGGGGGGCACCGGAGGCAGTATTTT. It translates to CASSPAGGHRRQYF. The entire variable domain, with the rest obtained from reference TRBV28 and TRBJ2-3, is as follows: DVKVTQSSRYLVKRTGEKVFLECVQDMDHENMFWYRQDPGLGLRLIYFSYDVKMKEKGDIPEGYSVSREKKERFSLILESASTNQTSMYLCASSPAGGHRRQYFGPGTRLTVL.

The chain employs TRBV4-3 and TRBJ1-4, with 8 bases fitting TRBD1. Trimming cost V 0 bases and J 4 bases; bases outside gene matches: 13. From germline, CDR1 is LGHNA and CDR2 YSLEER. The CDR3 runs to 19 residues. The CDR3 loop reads CASSQEVNTGTGFNEKLFF. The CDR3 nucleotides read TGCGCCAGCAGCCAAGAGGTCAACACCGGGACAGGCTTTAATGAAAAACTGTTTTTT.

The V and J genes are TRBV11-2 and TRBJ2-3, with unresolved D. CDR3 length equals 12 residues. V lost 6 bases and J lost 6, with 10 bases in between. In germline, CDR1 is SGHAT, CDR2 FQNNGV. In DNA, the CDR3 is TGTGCCAGCAGTTTCTTTGAGGATACGCAGTATTTT. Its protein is CASSFFEDTQYF.

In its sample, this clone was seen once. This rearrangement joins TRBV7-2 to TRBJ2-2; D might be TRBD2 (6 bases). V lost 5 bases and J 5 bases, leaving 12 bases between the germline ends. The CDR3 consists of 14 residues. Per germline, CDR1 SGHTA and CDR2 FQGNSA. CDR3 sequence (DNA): TGTGCCAGCAGCGGGACTTTCTCAACCGGGGAGCTGTTTTTT. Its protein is CASSGTFSTGELFF.

The DNA of the CDR3 is TGTGCCTGGAGTGTAACCGGCAATGAGCAGTTCTTC. Translated: CAWSVTGNEQFF. V is TRBV30 and J is TRBJ2-1; no reliable D call. V shed 0 bases and J shed 6 bases, with 6 bases lying between them. Germline CDR1 is GTSNPN and CDR2 is SVGIG (reference sequence). This CDR3 has 12 residues.

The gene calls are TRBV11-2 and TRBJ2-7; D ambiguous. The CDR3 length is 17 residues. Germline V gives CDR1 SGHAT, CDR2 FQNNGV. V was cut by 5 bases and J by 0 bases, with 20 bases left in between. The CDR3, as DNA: TGTGCCAGCAGCCTCACCCTTAGGTCCCGCTTCTCCTACGAGCAGTACTTC. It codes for CASSLTLRSRFSYEQYF.